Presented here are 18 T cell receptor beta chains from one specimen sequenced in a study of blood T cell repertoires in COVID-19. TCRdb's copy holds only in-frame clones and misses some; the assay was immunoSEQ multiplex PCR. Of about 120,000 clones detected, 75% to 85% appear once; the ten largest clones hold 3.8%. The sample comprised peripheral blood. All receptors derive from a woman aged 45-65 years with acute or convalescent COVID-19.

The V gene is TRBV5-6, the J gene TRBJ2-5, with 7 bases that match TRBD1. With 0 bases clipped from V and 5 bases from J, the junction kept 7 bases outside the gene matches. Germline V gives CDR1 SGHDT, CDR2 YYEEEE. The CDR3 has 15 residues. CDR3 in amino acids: CASSLGGGGLETQYF. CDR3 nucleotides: TGTGCCAGCAGCTTGGGAGGGGGCGGCCTTGAGACCCAGTACTTC. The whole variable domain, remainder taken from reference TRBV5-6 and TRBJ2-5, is DAGVTQSPTHLIKTRGQQVTLRCSPKSGHDTVSWYQQALGQGPQFIFQYYEEEERQRGNFPDRFSGHQFPNYSSELNVNALLLGDSALYLCASSLGGGGLETQYFGPGTRLLVL.

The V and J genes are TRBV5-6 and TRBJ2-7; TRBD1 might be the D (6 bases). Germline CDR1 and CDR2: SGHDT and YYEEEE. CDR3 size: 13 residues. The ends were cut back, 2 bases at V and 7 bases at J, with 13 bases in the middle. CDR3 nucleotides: TGTGCCAGCAGCTTTTCAGGGGCCAGGGAGCAGTACTTC. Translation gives CASSFSGAREQYF.

In DNA form, the CDR3 reads TGTGCCAGCAGACAGGGGAGCTATGGCTACACCTTC. It encodes CASRQGSYGYTF. The rearrangement links TRBV28 to TRBJ1-2, with 7 nucleotides matching TRBD1. The CDR3 runs to 12 residues. The V gene end was trimmed by 6 bases and the J gene end by 4 bases; junction bases not matched to a gene: 2. Per germline, CDR1 MDHEN and CDR2 SYDVKM.

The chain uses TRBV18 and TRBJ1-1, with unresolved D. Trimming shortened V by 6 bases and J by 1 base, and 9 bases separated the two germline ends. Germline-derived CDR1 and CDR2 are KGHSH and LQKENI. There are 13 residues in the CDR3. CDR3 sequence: CASSFTENTEAFF. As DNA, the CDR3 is TGTGCCAGCTCGTTCACAGAGAACACTGAAGCTTTCTTT. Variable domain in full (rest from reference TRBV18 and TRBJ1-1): NAGVMQNPRHLVRRRGQEARLRCSPMKGHSHVYWYRQLPEEGLKFMVYLQKENIIDESGMPKERFSAEFPKEGPSILRIQQVVRGDSAAYFCASSFTENTEAFFGQGTRLTVV.

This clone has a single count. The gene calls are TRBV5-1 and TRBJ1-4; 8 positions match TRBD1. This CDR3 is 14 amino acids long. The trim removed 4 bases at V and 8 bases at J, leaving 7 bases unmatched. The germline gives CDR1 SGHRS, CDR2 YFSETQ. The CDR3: CASSPGTGGEKLFF. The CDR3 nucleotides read TGCGCCAGCAGCCCCGGGACAGGAGGGGAAAAACTGTTTTTT.

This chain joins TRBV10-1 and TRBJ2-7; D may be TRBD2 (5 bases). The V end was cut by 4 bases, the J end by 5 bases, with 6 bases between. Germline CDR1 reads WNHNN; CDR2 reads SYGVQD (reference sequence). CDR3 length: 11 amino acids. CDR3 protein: CASSGGNEQYF. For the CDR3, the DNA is TGCGCCAGCAGTGGAGGGAACGAGCAGTACTTC.

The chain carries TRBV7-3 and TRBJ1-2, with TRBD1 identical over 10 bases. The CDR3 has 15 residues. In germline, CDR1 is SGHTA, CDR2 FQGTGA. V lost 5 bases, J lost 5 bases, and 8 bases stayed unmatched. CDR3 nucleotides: TGTGCCAGCAGCGAGGGACAGGGGACCCTTTATGGCTACACCTTC. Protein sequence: CASSEGQGTLYGYTF.

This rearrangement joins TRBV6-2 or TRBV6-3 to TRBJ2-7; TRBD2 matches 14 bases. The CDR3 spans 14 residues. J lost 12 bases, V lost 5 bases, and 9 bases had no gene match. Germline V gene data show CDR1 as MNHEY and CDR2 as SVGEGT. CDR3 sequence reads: CASSRGLAGGFLYF. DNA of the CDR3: TGTGCCAGCAGTCGCGGACTAGCGGGAGGATTCCTGTACTTC.

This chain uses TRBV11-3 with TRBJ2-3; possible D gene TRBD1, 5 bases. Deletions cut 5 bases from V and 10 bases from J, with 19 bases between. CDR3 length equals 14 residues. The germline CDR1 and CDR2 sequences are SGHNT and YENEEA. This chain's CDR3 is CASSQVGANLPQYF. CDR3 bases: TGTGCCAGCAGCCAGGTAGGGGCCAACCTACCGCAGTATTTT.

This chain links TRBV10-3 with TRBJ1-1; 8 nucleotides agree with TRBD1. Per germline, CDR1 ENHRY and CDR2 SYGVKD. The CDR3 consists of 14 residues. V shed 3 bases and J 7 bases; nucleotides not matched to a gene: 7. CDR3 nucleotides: TGTGCCATCAGTGACCCAGGGGGCAGTGGTGAAGCTTTCTTT. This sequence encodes CAISDPGGSGEAFF.

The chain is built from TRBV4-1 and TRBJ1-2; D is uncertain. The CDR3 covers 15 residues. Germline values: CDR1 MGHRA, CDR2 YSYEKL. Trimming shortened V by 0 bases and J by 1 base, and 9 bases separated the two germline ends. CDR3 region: CASSQDAGYNYGYTF. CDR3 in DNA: TGCGCCAGCAGCCAAGACGCAGGCTATAACTATGGCTACACCTTC.

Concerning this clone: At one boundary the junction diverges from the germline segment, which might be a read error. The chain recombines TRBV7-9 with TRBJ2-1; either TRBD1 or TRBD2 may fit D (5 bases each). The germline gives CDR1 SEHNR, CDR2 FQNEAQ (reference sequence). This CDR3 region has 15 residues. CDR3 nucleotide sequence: TGTGCCAGCATCTTAGGGACCGGGACCTACAATGAGCAGTTCTTC. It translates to CASILGTGTYNEQFF.

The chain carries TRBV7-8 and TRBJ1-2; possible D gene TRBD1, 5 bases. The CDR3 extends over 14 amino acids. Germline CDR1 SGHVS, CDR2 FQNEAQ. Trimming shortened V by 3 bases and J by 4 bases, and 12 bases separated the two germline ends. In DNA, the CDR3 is TGTGCCAGCAGCTTCGCAGGGTCGGGCTATGGCTACACCTTC. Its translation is CASSFAGSGYGYTF.

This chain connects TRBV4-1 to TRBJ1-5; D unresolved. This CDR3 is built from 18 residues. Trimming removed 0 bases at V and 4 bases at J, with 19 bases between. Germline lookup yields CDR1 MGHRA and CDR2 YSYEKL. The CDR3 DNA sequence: TGCGCCAGCAGCCAAGATGGGAGGAGAGCGGTAGGGAATCAGCCCCAGCATTTT. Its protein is CASSQDGRRAVGNQPQHF.

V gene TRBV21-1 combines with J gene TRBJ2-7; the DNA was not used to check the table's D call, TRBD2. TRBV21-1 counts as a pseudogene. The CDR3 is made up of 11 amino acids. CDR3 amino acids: CASSMGVGGNF. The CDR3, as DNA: TGTGCCAGCAGCATGGGGGTCGGGGGGAACTTC.

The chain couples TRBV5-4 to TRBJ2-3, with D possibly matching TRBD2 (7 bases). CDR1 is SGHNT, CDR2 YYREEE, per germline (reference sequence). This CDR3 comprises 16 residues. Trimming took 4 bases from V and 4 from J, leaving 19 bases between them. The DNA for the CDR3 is TGTGCCAGCAGCGTACTGGGGCGGGGGCCCGCAGATACGCAGTATTTT. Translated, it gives CASSVLGRGPADTQYF.

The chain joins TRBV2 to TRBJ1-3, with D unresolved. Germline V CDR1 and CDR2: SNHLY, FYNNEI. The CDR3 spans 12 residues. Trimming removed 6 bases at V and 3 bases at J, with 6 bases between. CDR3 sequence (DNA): TGTGCCAGCAGCGGACTTGGAAACACCATATATTTT. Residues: CASSGLGNTIYF.

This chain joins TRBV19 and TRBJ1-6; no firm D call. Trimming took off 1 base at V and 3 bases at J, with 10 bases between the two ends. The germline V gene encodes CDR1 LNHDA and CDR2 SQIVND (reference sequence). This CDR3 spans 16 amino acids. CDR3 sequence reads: CASSIAMTSYNSPLHF. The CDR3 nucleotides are TGTGCCAGTAGTATAGCCATGACAAGCTATAATTCACCCCTCCACTTT.